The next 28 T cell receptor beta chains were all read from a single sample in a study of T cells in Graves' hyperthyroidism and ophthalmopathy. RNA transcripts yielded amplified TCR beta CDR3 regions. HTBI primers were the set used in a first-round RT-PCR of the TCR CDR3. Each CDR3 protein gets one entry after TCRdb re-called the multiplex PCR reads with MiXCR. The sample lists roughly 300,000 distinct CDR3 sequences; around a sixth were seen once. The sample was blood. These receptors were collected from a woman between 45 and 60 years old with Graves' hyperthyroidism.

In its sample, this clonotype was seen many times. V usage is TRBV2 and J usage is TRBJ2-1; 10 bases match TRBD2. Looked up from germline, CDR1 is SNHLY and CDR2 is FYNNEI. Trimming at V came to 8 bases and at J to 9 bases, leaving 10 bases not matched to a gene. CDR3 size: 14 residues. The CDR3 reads CASSKFEREGEQFF. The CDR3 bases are TGTGCCAGCTCGAAATTTGAGCGGGAGGGTGAGCAGTTCTTC.

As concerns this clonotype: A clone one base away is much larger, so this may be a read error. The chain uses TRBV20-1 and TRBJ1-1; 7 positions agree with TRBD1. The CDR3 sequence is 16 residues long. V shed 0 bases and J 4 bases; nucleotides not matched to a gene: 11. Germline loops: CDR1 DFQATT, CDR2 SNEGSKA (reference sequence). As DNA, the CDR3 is TGCAGTGCTAGAGATCTGGGCCAGGGGGTTGGCACTGAAGCTTTCTTT. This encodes CSARDLGQGVGTEAFF.

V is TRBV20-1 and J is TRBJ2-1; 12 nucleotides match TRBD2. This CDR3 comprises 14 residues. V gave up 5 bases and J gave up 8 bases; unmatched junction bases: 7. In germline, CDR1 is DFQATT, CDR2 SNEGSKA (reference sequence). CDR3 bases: TGCAGTGCTCTTGGACTAGCGGGACGGGATGAGCAGTTCTTC. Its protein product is CSALGLAGRDEQFF.

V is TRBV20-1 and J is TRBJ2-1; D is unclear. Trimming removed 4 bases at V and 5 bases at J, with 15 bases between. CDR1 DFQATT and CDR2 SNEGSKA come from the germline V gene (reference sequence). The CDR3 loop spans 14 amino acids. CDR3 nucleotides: TGCAGTGCTAACCACCTACTCGAACACAATGAGCAGTTCTTC. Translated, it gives CSANHLLEHNEQFF.

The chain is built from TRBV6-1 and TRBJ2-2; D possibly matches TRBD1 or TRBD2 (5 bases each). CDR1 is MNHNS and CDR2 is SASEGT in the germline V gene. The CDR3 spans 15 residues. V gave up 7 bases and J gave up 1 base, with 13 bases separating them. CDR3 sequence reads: CASTIGDQNTGELFF. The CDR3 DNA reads TGTGCCAGCACCATCGGGGACCAGAACACCGGGGAGCTGTTTTTT.

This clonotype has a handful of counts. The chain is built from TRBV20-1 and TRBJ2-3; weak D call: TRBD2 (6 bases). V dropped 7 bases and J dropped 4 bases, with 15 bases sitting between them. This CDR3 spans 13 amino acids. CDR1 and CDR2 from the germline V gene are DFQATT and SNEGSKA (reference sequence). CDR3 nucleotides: TGCAGTGTCGTAAAGACTAGTTCAGATACGCAGTATTTT. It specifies CSVVKTSSDTQYF.

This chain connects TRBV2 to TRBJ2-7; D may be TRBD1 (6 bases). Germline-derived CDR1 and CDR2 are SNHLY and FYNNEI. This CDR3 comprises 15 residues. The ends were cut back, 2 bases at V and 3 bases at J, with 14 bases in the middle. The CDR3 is CASSEQGQGVYEQYF. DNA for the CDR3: TGTGCCAGCAGTGAACAGGGGCAGGGAGTCTACGAGCAGTACTTC.

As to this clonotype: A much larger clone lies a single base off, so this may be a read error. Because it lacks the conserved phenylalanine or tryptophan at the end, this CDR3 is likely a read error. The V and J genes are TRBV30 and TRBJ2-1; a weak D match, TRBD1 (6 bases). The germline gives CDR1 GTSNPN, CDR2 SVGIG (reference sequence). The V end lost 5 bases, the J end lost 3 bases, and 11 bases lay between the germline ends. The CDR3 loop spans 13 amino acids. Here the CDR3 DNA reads TGTGCCTGGGGTCGACAGGACTACAATGAGCAGTTCCTC. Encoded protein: CAWGRQDYNEQFL.

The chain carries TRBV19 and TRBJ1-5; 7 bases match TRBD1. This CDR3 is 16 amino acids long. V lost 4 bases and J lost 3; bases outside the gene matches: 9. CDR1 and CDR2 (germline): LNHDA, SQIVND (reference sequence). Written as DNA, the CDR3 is TGTGCCAGTAGTAGTTTTGCGAGGGGGCTCAATCAGCCCCAGCATTTT. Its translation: CASSSFARGLNQPQHF.

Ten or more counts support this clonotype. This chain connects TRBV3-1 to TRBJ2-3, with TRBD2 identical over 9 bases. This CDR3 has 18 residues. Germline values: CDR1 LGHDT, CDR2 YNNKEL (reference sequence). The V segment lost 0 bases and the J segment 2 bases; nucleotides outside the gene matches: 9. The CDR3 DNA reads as TGTGCCAGCAGCCAAGATCGGAGTAGCGGGGGCCCCACAGATACGCAGTATTTT. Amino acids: CASSQDRSSGGPTDTQYF.

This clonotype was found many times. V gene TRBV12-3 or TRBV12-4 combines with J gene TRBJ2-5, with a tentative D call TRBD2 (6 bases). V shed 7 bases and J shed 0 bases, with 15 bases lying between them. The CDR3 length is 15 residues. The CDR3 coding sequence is TGTGCCAGCACCCGAACTGGGGGGTACCAAGAGACCCAGTACTTC. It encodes CASTRTGGYQETQYF.

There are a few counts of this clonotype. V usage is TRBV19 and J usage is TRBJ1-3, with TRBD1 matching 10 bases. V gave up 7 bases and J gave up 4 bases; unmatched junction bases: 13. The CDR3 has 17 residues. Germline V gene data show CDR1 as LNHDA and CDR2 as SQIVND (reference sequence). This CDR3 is CASTQEGGQGTGNTIYF. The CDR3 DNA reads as TGTGCCAGTACCCAAGAAGGGGGACAGGGGACCGGAAACACCATATATTTT.

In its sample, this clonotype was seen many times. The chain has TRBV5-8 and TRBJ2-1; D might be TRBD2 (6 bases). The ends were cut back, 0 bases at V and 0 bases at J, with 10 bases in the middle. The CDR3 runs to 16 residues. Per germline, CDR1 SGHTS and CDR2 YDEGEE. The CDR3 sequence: CASSLGNGGSYNEQFF. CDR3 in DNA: TGTGCCAGCAGCTTGGGTAACGGGGGCTCCTACAATGAGCAGTTCTTC.

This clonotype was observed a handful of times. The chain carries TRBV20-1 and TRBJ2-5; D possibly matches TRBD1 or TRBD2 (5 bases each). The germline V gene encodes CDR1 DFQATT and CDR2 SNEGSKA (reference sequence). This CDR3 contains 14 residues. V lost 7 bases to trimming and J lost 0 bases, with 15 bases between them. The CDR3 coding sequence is TGCAGTGGGATTCGGGGACCTAACCAAGAGACCCAGTACTTC. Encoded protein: CSGIRGPNQETQYF.

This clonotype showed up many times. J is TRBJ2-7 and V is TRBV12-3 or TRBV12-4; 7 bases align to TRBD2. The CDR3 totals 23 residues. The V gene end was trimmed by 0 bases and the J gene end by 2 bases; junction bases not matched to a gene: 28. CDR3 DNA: TGTGCCAGCAGTTTAGCTTACTATTTGACGGGTTTTAGCGGGCCTGACGGAACCTACGAGCAGTACTTC. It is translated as CASSLAYYLTGFSGPDGTYEQYF.

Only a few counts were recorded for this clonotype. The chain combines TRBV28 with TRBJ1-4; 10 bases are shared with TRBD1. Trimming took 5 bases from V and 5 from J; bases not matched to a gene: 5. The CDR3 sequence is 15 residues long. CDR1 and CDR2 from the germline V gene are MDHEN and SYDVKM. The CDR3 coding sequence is TGTGCCAGCAGTACCGCGGGACAGGGGAATGAAAAACTGTTTTTT. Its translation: CASSTAGQGNEKLFF.

Here the CDR3 DNA reads TGCGCCAGCAGCTTGTTAGAGGGGGCGAACACCGGGGAGCTGTTTTTT. It yields the protein CASSLLEGANTGELFF. The chain is built from TRBV5-1 and TRBJ2-2, with D tentatively TRBD1 (6 bases). This CDR3 is 16 amino acids long. The germline V gene has CDR1 SGHRS and CDR2 YFSETQ. V was clipped by 1 base and J by 0 bases, with 10 bases between them.

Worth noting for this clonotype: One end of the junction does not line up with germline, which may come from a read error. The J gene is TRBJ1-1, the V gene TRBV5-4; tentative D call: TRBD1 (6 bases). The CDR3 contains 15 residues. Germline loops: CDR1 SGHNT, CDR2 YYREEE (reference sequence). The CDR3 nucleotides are TGTACCAGCAGCTTACAGGGCCCCATGAACACTGAAGCTTTCTTT. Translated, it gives CTSSLQGPMNTEAFF.

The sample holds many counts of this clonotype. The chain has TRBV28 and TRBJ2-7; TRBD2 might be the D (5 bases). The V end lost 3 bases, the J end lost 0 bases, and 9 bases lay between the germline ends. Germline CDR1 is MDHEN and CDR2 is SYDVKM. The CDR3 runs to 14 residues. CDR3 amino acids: CASSFLGSSYEQYF. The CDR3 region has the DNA TGTGCCAGCAGTTTTCTGGGGAGCTCCTACGAGCAGTACTTC.

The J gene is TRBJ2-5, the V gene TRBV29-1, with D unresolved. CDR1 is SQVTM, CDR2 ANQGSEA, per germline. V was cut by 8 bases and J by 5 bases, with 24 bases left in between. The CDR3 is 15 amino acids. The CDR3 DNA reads TGCAGCATGACCCCCAGATCCGGCTCCCACGAGACCCAGTACTTC. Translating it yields CSMTPRSGSHETQYF.

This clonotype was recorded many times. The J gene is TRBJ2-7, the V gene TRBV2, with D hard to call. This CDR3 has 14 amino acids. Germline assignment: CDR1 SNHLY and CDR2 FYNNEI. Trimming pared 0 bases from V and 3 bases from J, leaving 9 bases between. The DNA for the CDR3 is TGTGCCAGCAGTGAAGCCAACAGTATCTACGAGCAGTACTTC. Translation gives CASSEANSIYEQYF.

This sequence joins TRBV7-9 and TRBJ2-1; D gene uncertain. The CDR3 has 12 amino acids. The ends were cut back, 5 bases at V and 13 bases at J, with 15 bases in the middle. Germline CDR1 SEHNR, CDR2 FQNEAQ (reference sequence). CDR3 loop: CASSRMMRNQFF. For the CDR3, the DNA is TGTGCCAGCAGCCGGATGATGAGGAATCAGTTCTTC.

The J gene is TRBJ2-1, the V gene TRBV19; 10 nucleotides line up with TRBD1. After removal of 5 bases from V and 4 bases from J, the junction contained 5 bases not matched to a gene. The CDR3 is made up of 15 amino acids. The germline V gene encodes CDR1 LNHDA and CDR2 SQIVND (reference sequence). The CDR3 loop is CASSSGGQGYNEQFF. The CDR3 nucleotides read TGTGCCAGTAGTTCAGGGGGACAGGGGTACAATGAGCAGTTCTTC.

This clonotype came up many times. The CDR3 DNA follows: TGTGCCAGCAGCCGAATCATGAACACTGAAGCTTTCTTT. This sequence encodes CASSRIMNTEAFF. The gene calls are TRBV3-1 and TRBJ1-1; no clear D. V was pared by 4 bases and J by 0 bases, with 6 bases between. The CDR3 runs 13 residues. Germline V lookup: CDR1 LGHDT, CDR2 YNNKEL (reference sequence). Together with reference TRBV3-1 and TRBJ1-1, the CDR3 gives the full variable domain: DTAVSQTPKYLVTQMGNDKSIKCEQNLGHDTMYWYKQDSKKFLKIMFSYNNKELIINETVPNRFSPKSPDKAHLNLHINSLELGDSAVYFCASSRIMNTEAFFGQGTRLTVV.

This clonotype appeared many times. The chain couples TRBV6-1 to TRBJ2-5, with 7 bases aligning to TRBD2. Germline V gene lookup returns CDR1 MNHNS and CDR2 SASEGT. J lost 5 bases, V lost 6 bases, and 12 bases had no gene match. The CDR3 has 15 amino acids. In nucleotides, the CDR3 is TGTGCCAGCAGGAGGGCTAGCGGTGAGGTGGAGACCCAGTACTTC. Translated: CASRRASGEVETQYF.

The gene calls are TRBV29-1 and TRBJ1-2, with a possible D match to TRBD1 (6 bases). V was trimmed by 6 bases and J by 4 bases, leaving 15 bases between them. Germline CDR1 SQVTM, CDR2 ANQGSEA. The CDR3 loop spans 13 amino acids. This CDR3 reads CSVDRPRGYGYTF. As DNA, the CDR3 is TGCAGCGTAGACAGGCCACGAGGCTATGGCTACACCTTC.

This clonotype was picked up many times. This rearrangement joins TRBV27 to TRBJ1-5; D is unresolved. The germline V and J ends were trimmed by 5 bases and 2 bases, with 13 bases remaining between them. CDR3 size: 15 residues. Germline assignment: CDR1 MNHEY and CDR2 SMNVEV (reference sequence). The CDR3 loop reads CASSPFESGNQPQHF. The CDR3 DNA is TGTGCCAGCAGTCCCTTTGAAAGCGGCAATCAGCCCCAGCATTTT.

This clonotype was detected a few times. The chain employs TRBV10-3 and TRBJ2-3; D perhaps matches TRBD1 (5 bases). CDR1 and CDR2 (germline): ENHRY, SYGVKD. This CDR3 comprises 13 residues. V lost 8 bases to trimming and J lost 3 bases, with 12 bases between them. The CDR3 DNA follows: TGTGCCATCGGTAGTCCAGGGACAGATACGCAGTATTTT. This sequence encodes CAIGSPGTDTQYF.